A selection of T cell receptor beta chains follows, all from one sample in a study of long-term antiretroviral therapy in people with HIV. Some clones are missing from TCRdb's copy, which holds only in-frame ones; the method was immunoSEQ multiplex PCR. This sample has 25,000 to 35,000 clones; 95% occur once, and the top ten carry roughly 8%. The source was unsorted PBMCs, collected 5.3 years after starting antiretroviral therapy. The origin of the receptors is a man aged 25 to 40 with HIV. The CDR3 runs from the conserved cysteine through the conserved F or W. Each record gives: V gene, D gene, J gene, clone size, CDR3 protein, CDR3 DNA. D genes are given only for firm matches. Not every row has a clone size; where given, it reads once, few, many or a size class.

>TRBV2|.|TRBJ1-2|.
CASRYGPIDYGYTF
TGTGCCAGCAGGTACGGACCAATAGACTATGGCTACACCTTC
>TRBV6-1|TRBD2|TRBJ2-7|once
CASSEAGLANPYEQYF
TGTGCCAGCAGTGAAGCAGGACTAGCGAATCCCTACGAGCAGTACTTC
>TRBV5-1|TRBD2|TRBJ2-3|.
CASSWTSGGADTQYF
TGCGCCAGCAGCTGGACTAGCGGGGGGGCAGATACGCAGTATTTT
>TRBV11-2|.|TRBJ2-2|once
CASSLLLSGELFF
TGTGCCAGCAGCCTTCTACTTTCCGGGGAGCTGTTTTTT
>TRBV6-5|.|TRBJ1-2|.
CASSYREGAGGYTF
TGTGCCAGCAGTTACCGAGAAGGGGCCGGAGGCTACACCTTC
>TRBV2|.|TRBJ2-5|.
CASSEVGLVEETQYF
TGTGCCAGCAGTGAAGTGGGGCTAGTGGAAGAGACCCAGTACTTC
>TRBV11-1|.|TRBJ2-7|.
CASSLGPARYEQYF
TGTGCCAGCAGCCTTGGTCCAGCGCGATACGAGCAGTACTTC
>TRBV6-5|.|TRBJ1-1|once
CASSPPPRGETEAFF
TGTGCCAGCAGTCCCCCCCCACGGGGTGAAACTGAAGCTTTCTTT
>TRBV19|.|TRBJ1-1|.
CATQQGRLNTEAFF
TGTGCCACCCAGCAGGGGCGATTGAACACTGAAGCTTTCTTT
>TRBV19|.|TRBJ1-2|.
CASSTLGIGTDYGYTF
TGTGCCAGTAGTACCCTGGGAATTGGGACGGACTATGGCTACACCTTC
>TRBV27|TRBD2|TRBJ2-2|.
CASSLGLAGGPTGELFF
TGTGCCAGCAGTTTAGGGCTAGCGGGAGGGCCAACCGGGGAGCTGTTTTTT
>TRBV19|.|TRBJ1-5|.
CASIWGPGQPQHF
TGTGCCAGTATCTGGGGGCCGGGTCAGCCCCAGCATTTT
>TRBV7-6|.|TRBJ2-5|.
CASSRAGETQYF
TGTGCCAGCAGCCGGGCGGGAGAGACCCAGTACTTC
>TRBV19|TRBD1|TRBJ1-4|.
CASSPQGVGEKLFF
TGTGCCAGTAGTCCTCAGGGGGTAGGCGAAAAACTGTTTTTT
>TRBV13|TRBD2|TRBJ2-1|.
CASSHSGRTYNEQFF
TGTGCCAGCAGCCATAGCGGGAGGACCTACAATGAGCAGTTCTTC
>TRBV29-1|TRBD1|TRBJ2-7|.
CSVELSGQGHYEQYF
TGCAGCGTTGAATTGAGTGGACAGGGGCACTACGAGCAGTACTTC
>TRBV19|.|TRBJ1-2|.
CASSRTIGGYTF
TGTGCCAGTAGCCGGACGATTGGTGGCTACACCTTC
>TRBV7-3|TRBD2|TRBJ2-5|.
CASSRSGGATETQYF
TGTGCCAGCAGCCGTAGCGGGGGGGCCACGGAGACCCAGTACTTC
>TRBV10-3|.|TRBJ1-5|.
CAISQDSNQPQHF
TGTGCCATATCCCAGGATAGCAATCAGCCCCAGCATTTT
>TRBV9|.|TRBJ1-1|.
CASSADTFEAFF
TGTGCCAGCAGCGCCGACACCTTTGAAGCTTTCTTT
>TRBV6-1|.|TRBJ1-2|once
CASSGQLYGYTF
TGTGCCAGCAGTGGACAGCTCTATGGCTACACCTTC
>TRBV7-2|TRBD2|TRBJ2-7|.
CASSPQGLAGGSYEQYF
TGTGCCAGCAGCCCACAAGGACTAGCGGGGGGCTCCTACGAGCAGTACTTC
>TRBV4-1|.|TRBJ1-4|few
CASSPLGEKLFF
TGCGCCAGCAGCCCATTGGGAGAAAAACTGTTTTTT
>TRBV28|.|TRBJ2-4|.
CASSTRPGLAKNIQYF
TGTGCCAGCAGCACCCGTCCGGGGCTCGCCAAAAACATTCAGTACTTC
>TRBV27|.|TRBJ1-5|.
CASRGQYSNQPQHF
TGTGCCAGCAGAGGACAGTATAGCAATCAGCCCCAGCATTTT
>TRBV5-1|.|TRBJ1-6|.
CASSLGAGSGSPLHF
TGCGCCAGCAGCTTGGGGGCAGGGTCCGGTTCACCCCTCCACTTT
>TRBV15|.|TRBJ1-2|.
CATSFGSRPGRGYTF
TGTGCCACCAGCTTCGGCAGCCGTCCTGGTCGCGGCTACACCTTC
>TRBV7-2|.|TRBJ1-2|.
CASSLIGTSNYGYTF
TGTGCCAGCAGCTTGATCGGGACATCTAACTATGGCTACACCTTC
>TRBV9|TRBD2|TRBJ2-1|.
CASSQLFTGTRRINEQFF
TGTGCCAGCAGCCAGCTTTTCACCGGGACTAGGAGAATCAATGAGCAGTTCTTC
>TRBV15|.|TRBJ1-4|once
CATSRVPGNNEKLFF
TGTGCCACCAGCAGAGTTCCGGGGAATAATGAAAAACTGTTTTTT
>TRBV6-5|.|TRBJ1-1|.
CASSYRVSGAREAFF
TGTGCCAGCAGTTACCGGGTTTCGGGGGCGCGGGAAGCTTTCTTT
>TRBV19|TRBD1|TRBJ1-5|once
CASSTAGTEIDQPQHF
TGTGCCAGTAGTACTGCCGGGACAGAAATCGATCAGCCCCAGCATTTT
>TRBV7-2|.|TRBJ2-7|.
CASSLEGGNSYEQYF
TGTGCCAGCAGCTTAGAGGGGGGAAACTCCTACGAGCAGTACTTC
>TRBV28|TRBD1|TRBJ2-4|.
CASSLPDRADIQYF
TGTGCCAGCAGTCTCCCGGACAGGGCGGACATTCAGTACTTC
>TRBV6-5|.|TRBJ2-5|.
CASSYSMADQETQYF
TGTGCCAGCAGTTACTCGATGGCAGACCAAGAGACCCAGTACTTC
>TRBV2|TRBD2|TRBJ2-5|.
CASSEGASGSFQETQYF
TGTGCCAGCAGTGAAGGGGCTAGCGGGAGCTTCCAAGAGACCCAGTACTTC
>TRBV15|.|TRBJ1-1|.
CATSRDRTVNTEAFF
TGTGCCACCAGCAGAGATCGGACGGTGAACACTGAAGCTTTCTTT
>TRBV18|.|TRBJ2-7|.
CASSPRETVNEQYF
TGTGCCAGCTCACCACGAGAGACGGTGAACGAGCAGTACTTC
>TRBV7-9|.|TRBJ2-7|.
CASSLRDTGAYEQYF
TGTGCCAGCAGCCTCCGGGACACGGGGGCCTACGAGCAGTACTTC
>TRBV7-3|.|TRBJ2-5|once
CASSHSSASQETQYF
TGTGCCAGCAGCCATTCTAGCGCGTCCCAAGAGACCCAGTACTTC